The sequence of this TCR beta chain was determined in a study of T cell changes during pregnancy in multiple sclerosis. TCRdb keeps only in-frame clones here, not all; method: immunoSEQ multiplex PCR. Of more than 45,000 clones listed, 85% to 95% are singletons. This CDR3 has 16 residues. Per germline, CDR1 SGHNT and CDR2 YYREEE (reference sequence). The V segment lost 0 bases and the J segment 3 bases; nucleotides outside the gene matches: 6. This chain joins TRBV5-4 and TRBJ2-5; 9 bases match TRBD2. The sequenced sample was CD4+ T cells from peripheral blood mononuclear cells, obtained in the first trimester of pregnancy. This clonotype originated in a female donor with multiple sclerosis, enrolled in a pregnancy study. CDR3 amino acids: CASSLGLAGREETQYF. The DNA for the CDR3 is TGTGCCAGCAGCTTGGGGCTAGCGGGGAGGGAAGAGACCCAGTACTTC. Full variable domain (rest looked up from reference TRBV5-4 and TRBJ2-5): ETGVTQSPTHLIKTRGQQVTLRCSSQSGHNTVSWYQQALGQGPQFIFQYYREEENGRGNFPPRFSGLQFPNYSSELNVNALELDDSALYLCASSLGLAGREETQYFGPGTRLLVL.